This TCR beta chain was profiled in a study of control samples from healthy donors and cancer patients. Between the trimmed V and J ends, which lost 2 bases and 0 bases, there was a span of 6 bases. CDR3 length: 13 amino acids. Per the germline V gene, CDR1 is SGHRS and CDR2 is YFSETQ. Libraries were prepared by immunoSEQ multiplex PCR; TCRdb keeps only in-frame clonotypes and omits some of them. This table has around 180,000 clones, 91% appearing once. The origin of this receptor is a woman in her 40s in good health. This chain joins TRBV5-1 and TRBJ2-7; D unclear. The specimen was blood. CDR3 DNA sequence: TGCGCCAGCAGCTTAACCTACTCCTACGAGCAGTACTTC. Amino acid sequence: CASSLTYSYEQYF.